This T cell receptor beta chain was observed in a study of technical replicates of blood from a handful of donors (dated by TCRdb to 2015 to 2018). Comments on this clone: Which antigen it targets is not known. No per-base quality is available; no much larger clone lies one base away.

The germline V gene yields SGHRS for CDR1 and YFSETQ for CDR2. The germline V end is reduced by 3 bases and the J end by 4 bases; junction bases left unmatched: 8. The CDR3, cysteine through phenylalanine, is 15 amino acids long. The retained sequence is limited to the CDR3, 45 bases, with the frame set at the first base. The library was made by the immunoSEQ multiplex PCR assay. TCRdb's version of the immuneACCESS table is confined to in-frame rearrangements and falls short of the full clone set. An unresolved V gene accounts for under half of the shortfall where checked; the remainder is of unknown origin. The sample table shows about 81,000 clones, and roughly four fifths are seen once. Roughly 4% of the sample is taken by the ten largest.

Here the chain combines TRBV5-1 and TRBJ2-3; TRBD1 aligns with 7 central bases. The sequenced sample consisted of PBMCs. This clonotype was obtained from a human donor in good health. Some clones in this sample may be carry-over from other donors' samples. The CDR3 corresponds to CASSSALGQADTQYF. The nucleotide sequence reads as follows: TGCGCCAGCAGCTCCGCCCTTGGACAGGCAGATACGCAGTATTTT.